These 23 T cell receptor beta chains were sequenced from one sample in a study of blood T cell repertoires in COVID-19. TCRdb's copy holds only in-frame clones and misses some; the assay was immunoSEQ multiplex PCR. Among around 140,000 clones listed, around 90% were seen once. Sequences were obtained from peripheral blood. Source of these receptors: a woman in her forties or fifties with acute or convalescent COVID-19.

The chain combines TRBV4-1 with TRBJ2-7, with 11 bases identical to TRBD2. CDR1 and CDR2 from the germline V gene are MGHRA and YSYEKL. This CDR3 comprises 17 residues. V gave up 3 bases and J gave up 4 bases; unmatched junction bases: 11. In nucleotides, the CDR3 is TGCGCCAGCAGCCAGCGCCAACTAGCGGGAGATCGGTACGAGCAGTACTTC. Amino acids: CASSQRQLAGDRYEQYF.

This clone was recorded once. The CDR3 sequence: CASSPRERGSYEAFF. The CDR3 DNA sequence: TGTGCCAGCTCACCACGGGAACGGGGGTCGTATGAAGCTTTCTTT. The chain has TRBV18 and TRBJ1-1; D perhaps matches TRBD1 (5 bases). The CDR3 is 15 residues long. The ends were cut back, 1 base at V and 7 bases at J, with 16 bases in the middle. CDR1 and CDR2 from the germline V gene are KGHSH and LQKENI.

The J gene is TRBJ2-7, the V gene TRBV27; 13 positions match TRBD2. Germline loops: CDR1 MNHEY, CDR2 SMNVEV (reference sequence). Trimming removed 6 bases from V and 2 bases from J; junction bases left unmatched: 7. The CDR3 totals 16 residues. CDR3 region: CASSGRLAGGPYEQYF. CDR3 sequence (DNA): TGTGCCAGCAGCGGAAGACTAGCGGGGGGACCCTACGAGCAGTACTTC.

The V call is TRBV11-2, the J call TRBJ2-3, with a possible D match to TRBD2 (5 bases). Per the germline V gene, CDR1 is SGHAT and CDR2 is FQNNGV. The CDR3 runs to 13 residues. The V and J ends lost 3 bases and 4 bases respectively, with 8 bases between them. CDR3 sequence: CASSLLLADTQYF. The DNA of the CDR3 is TGTGCCAGCAGCTTGCTACTAGCAGATACGCAGTATTTT.

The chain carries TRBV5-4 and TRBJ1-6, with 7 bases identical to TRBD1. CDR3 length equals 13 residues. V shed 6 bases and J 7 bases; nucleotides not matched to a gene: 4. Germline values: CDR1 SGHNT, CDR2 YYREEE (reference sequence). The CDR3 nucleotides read TGTGCCAGCACGACAGGGAGGAATTCACCCCTCCACTTT. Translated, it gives CASTTGRNSPLHF.

CDR3 loop: CASSRLLGSYNEQFF. Here the CDR3 DNA reads TGTGCCAGTAGTAGACTATTAGGCTCCTACAATGAGCAGTTCTTC. The chain carries TRBV19 and TRBJ2-1, with a possible D match to TRBD2 (5 bases). V dropped 4 bases and J dropped 0 bases, with 10 bases sitting between them. Germline V CDR1 and CDR2: LNHDA, SQIVND (reference sequence). The CDR3 is 15 residues long.

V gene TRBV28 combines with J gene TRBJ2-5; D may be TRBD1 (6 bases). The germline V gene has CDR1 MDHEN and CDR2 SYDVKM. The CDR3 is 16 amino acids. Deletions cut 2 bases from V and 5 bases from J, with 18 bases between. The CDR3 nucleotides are TGTGCCAGCAGTTTACAGGGACACCCTCTGGGGGAGACCCAGTACTTC. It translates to CASSLQGHPLGETQYF.

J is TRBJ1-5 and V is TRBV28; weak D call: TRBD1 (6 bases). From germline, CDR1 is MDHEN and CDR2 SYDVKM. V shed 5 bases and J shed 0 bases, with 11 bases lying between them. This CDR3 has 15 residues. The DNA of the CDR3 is TGTGCCAGCAGTACCGGACAGTATAGCAATCAGCCCCAGCATTTT. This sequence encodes CASSTGQYSNQPQHF.

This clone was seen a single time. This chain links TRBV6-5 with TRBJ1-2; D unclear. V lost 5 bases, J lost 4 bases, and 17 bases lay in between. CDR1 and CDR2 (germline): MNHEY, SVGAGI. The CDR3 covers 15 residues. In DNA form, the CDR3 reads TGTGCCAGCAGTCTACTTAGGTCAGCGGCCTATGGCTACACCTTC. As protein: CASSLLRSAAYGYTF.

As DNA, the CDR3 is TGTGCCAGTCGCACTCAGGACAGAAGCTCCTATAATTCACCCCTCCACTTT. This codes for CASRTQDRSSYNSPLHF. V is TRBV19 and J is TRBJ1-6; D might be TRBD1 (6 bases). Germline V gives CDR1 LNHDA, CDR2 SQIVND (reference sequence). Between the trimmed V and J ends, which lost 8 bases and 0 bases, there was a span of 17 bases. The CDR3 runs 17 residues.

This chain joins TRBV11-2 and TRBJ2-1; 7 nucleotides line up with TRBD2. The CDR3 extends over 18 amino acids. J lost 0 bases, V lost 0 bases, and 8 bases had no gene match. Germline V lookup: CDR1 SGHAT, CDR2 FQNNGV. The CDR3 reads CASSLDTVGLGSYNEQFF. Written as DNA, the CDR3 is TGTGCCAGCAGCTTAGATACTGTAGGACTAGGCTCCTACAATGAGCAGTTCTTC.

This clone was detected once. The CDR3 coding sequence is TGTGCCAGCAGCTCTACTAGCGGGCTAGAGACCCAGTACTTC. Residues: CASSSTSGLETQYF. V gene TRBV5-5 combines with J gene TRBJ2-5, with 9 bases lining up with TRBD2. There are 14 residues in the CDR3. Germline V CDR1 and CDR2: SGHKS, YYEKEE (reference sequence). V trimming: 3 bases; J trimming: 4 bases; junction bases outside the gene matches: 4.

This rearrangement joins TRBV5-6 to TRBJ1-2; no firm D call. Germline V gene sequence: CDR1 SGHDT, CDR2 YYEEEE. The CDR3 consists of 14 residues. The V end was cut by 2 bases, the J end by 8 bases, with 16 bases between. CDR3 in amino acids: CASSFVTGTGGYTF. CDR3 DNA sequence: TGTGCCAGCAGCTTTGTTACGGGCACGGGGGGCTACACCTTC.

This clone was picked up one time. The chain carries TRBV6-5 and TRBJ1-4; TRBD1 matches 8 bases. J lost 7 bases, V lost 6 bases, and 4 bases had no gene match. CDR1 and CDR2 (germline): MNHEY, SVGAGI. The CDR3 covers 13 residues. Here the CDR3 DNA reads TGTGCCAGCAGGACAGGGGCAGCTGAAAAACTGTTTTTT. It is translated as CASRTGAAEKLFF.

This chain's CDR3 is CASSVAGTVNEKLFF. The CDR3 nucleotides read TGTGCCAGCAGCGTAGCCGGGACAGTTAATGAAAAACTGTTTTTT. The chain has TRBV9 and TRBJ1-4, with TRBD1 matching 7 bases. Germline V gene data show CDR1 as SGDLS and CDR2 as YYNGEE. The J segment lost 4 bases and the V segment lost 0 bases, leaving 3 bases of the junction unmatched. The CDR3 has 15 residues.

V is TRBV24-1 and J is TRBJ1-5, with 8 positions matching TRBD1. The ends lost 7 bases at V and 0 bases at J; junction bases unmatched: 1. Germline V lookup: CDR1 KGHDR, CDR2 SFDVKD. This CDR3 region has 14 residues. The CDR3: CATSRGHSNQPQHF. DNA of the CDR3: TGTGCCACCAGCAGGGGGCATAGCAATCAGCCCCAGCATTTT.

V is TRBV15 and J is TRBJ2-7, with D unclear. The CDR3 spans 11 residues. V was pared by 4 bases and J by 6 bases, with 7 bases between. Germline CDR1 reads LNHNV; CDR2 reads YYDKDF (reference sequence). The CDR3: CATSNPGEQYF. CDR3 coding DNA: TGTGCCACCAGCAATCCCGGCGAGCAGTACTTC.

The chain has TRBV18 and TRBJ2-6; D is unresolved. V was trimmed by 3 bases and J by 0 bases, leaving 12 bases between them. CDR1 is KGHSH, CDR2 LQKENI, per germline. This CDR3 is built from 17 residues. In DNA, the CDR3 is TGTGCCAGCTCACCGGCTGCGGTAACCTCTGGGGCCAACGTCCTGACTTTC. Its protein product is CASSPAAVTSGANVLTF.

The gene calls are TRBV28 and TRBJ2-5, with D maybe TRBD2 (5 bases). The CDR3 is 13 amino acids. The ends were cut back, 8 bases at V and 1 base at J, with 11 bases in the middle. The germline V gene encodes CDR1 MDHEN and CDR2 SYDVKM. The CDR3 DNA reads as TGTGCCAGCGGTGGAGGCCCCCAAGAGACCCAGTACTTC. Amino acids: CASGGGPQETQYF.

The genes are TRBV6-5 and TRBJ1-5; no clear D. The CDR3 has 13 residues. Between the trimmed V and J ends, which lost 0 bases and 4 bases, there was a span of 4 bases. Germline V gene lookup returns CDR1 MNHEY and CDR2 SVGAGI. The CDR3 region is CASSYSANQPQHF. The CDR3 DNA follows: TGTGCCAGCAGTTACTCGGCTAATCAGCCCCAGCATTTT.

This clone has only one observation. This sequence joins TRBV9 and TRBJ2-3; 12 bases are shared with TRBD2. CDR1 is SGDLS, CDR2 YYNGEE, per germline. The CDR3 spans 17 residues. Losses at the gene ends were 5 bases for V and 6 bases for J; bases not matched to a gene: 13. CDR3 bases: TGTGCCAGCAGTCCGGGACTAGCGGGTCCCCGCCTGGATACGCAGTATTTT. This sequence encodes CASSPGLAGPRLDTQYF.

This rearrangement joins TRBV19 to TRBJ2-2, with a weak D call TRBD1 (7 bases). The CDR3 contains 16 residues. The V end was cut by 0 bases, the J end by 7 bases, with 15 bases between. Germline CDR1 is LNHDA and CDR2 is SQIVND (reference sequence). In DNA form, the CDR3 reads TGTGCCAGTAGTATAGAGGAGGGGGCGAGGGGCGGGGAGCTGTTTTTT. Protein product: CASSIEEGARGGELFF.

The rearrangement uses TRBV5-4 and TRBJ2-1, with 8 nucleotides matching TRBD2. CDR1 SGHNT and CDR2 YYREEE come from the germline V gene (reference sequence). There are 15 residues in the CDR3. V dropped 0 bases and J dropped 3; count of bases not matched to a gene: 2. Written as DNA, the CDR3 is TGTGCCAGCAGCTTGGGAGCGGGGGACTACAATGAGCAGTTCTTC. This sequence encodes CASSLGAGDYNEQFF.